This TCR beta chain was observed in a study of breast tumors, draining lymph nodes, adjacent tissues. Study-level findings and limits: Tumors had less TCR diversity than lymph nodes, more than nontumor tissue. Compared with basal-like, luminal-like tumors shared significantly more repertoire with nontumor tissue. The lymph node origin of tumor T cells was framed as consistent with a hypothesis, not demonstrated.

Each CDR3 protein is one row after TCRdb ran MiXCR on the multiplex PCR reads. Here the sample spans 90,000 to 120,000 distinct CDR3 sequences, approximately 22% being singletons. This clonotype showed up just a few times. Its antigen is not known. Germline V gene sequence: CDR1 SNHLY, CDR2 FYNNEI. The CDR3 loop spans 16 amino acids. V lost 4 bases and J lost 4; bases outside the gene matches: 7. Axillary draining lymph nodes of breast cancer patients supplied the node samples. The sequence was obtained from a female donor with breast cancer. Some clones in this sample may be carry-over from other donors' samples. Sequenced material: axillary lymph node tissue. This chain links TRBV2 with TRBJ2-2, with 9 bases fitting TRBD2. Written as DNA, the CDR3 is TGTGCCAGCAGTGTCGGGCGGGGGGGCTCCACCGGGGAGCTGTTTTTT. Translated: CASSVGRGGSTGELFF. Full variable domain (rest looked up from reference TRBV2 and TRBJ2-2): EPEVTQTPSHQVTQMGQEVILRCVPISNHLYFYWYRQILGQKVEFLVSFYNNEISEKSEIFDDQFSVERPDGSNFTLKIRSTKLEDSAMYFCASSVGRGGSTGELFFGEGSRLTVL.